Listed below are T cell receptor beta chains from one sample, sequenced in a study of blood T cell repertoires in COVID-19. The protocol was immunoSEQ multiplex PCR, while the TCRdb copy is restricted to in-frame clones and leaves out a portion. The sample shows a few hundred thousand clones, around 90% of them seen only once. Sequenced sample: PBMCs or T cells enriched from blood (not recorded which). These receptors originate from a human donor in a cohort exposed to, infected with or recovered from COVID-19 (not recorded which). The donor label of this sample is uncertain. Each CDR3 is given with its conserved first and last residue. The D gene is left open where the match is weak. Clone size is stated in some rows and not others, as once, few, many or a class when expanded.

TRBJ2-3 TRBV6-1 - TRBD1 CASSEADRGTDTQYF TGTGCCAGCAGTGAAGCCGACAGGGGGACAGATACGCAGTATTTT
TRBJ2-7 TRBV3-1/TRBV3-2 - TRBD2 CASSLTSGSSYEQYF TGTGCCAGCAGCCTAACTAGCGGTAGCTCCTACGAGCAGTACTTC
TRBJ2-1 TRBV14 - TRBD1 CASSRDSYNEQFF TGTGCCAGCAGCCGGGACAGCTACAATGAGCAGTTCTTC
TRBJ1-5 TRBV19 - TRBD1 CASSMGQGTRQPQHF TGTGCCAGTAGTATGGGACAGGGAACTCGGCAGCCCCAGCATTTT
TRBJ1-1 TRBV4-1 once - CASSQSQYNTEAFF TGCGCCAGCAGCCAAAGTCAGTATAACACTGAAGCTTTCTTT
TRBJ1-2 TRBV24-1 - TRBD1 CATSDPGQHYGYTF TGTGCCACCAGTGATCCGGGACAGCACTATGGCTACACCTTC
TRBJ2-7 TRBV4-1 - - CASSQDERYEQYF TGCGCCAGCAGCCAAGATGAGAGGTACGAGCAGTACTTC
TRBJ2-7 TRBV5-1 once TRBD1 CASSPRDRVVYEQYF TGCGCCAGCAGCCCGCGGGACAGGGTCGTCTACGAGCAGTACTTC
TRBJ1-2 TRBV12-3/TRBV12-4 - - CASSRQSYGYTF TGTGCCAGCAGCCGACAGTCCTATGGCTACACCTTC
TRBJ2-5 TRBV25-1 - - CASSASEGQETQYF TGTGCCAGCAGTGCCTCGGAGGGGCAAGAGACCCAGTACTTC
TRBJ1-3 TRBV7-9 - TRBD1 CASSRVTGGSGNTIYF TGTGCCAGCAGCCGAGTCACAGGGGGCTCTGGAAACACCATATATTTT
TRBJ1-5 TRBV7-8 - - CASSPEVLGGNQPQHF TGTGCCAGCAGCCCTGAGGTCTTAGGCGGGAATCAGCCCCAGCATTTT
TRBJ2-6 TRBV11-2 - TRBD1 CASSPRQGLAGANVLTF TGTGCCAGCAGCCCCCGACAGGGTCTGGCTGGGGCCAACGTCCTGACTTTC
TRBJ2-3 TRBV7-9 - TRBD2 CASGGTNRTDTQYF TGTGCCAGCGGCGGGACTAACCGCACAGATACGCAGTATTTT
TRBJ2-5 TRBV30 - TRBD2 CALSLAGGETQYF TGTGCCTTAAGCCTAGCGGGGGGAGAGACCCAGTACTTC
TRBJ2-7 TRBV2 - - CASSELRVGGFYEQYF TGTGCCAGCAGTGAGCTCAGGGTTGGGGGCTTTTACGAGCAGTACTTC
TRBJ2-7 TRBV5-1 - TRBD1 CASSGGTGSDEQYF TGCGCCAGCAGCGGGGGGACAGGGAGTGACGAGCAGTACTTC
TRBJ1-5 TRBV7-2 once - CASSLGAGGYLGSNQPQHF TGTGCCAGCAGCTTAGGTGCCGGGGGATACCTGGGTAGCAATCAGCCCCAGCATTTT